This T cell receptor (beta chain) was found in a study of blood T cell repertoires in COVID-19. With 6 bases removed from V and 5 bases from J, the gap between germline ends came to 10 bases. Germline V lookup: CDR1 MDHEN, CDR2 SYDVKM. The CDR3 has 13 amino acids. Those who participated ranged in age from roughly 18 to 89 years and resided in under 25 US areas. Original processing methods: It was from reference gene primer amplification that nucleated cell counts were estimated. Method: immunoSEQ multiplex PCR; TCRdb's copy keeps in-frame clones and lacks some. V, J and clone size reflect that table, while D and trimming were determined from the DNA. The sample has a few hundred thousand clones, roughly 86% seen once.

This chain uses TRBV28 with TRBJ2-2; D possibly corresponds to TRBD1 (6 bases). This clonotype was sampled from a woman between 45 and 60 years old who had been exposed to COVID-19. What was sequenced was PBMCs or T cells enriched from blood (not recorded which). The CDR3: CASRTGWTGELFF. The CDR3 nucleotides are TGTGCCAGCAGAACAGGGTGGACCGGGGAGCTGTTTTTT.